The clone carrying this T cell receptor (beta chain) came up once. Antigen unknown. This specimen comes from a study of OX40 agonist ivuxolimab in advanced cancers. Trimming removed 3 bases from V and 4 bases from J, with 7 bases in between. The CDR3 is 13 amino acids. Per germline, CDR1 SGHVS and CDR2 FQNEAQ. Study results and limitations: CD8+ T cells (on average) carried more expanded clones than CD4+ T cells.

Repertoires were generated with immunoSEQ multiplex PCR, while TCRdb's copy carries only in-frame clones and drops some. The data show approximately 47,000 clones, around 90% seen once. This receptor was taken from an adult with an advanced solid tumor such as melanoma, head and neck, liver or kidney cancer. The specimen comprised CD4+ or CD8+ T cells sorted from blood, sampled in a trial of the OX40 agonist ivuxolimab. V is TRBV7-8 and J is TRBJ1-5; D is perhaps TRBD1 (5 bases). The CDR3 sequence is CASSLTENQPQHF. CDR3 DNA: TGTGCCAGCAGCTTGACAGAGAATCAGCCCCAGCATTTT. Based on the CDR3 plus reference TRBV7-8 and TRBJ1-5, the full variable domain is GAGVSQSPRYKVAKRGQDVALRCDPISGHVSLFWYQQALGQGPEFLTYFQNEAQLDKSGLPSDRFFAERPEGSVSTLKIQRTQQEDSAVYLCASSLTENQPQHFGDGTRLSIL.